The source of this TCR beta chain is a study of T cell responses to AZD1222 COVID-19 vaccine. Only one count was recorded for this clone. Germline V gives CDR1 SGHNT, CDR2 YYREEE (reference sequence). V shed 4 bases and J 0 bases; nucleotides not matched to a gene: 4. This CDR3 is built from 15 residues. The repertoire was sequenced with immunoSEQ multiplex PCR; TCRdb's copy has only in-frame clones and lacks some. Of 150,000 to 200,000 clones in the sample, 88% are singletons; the top ten hold 25% to 30%. This receptor was identified in an adult who received the AZD1222 COVID-19 vaccine. The material was peripheral blood, obtained 28 days after the second AZD1222 dose. The rearrangement links TRBV5-4 to TRBJ2-7; 10 bases align to TRBD1. The CDR3 sequence: CASSTRDRGSYEQYF. The CDR3 region has the DNA TGTGCCAGCAGCACCCGGGACAGGGGCTCCTACGAGCAGTACTTC.